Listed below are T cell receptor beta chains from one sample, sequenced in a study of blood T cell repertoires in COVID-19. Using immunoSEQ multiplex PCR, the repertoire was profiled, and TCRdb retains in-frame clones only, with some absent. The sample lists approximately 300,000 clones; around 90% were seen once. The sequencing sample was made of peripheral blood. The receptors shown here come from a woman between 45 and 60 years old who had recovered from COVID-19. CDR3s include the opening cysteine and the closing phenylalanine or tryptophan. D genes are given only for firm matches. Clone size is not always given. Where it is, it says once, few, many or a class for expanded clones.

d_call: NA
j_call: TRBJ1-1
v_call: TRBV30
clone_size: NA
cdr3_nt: TGTGCCAAGCAGGGGAGGGGGAACACTGAAGCTTTCTTT
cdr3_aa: CAKQGRGNTEAFF

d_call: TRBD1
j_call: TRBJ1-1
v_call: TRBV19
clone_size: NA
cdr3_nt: TGTGCCAGTAGTGAAGGGACAGGGGGTATGAACACTGAAGCTTTCTTT
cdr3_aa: CASSEGTGGMNTEAFF

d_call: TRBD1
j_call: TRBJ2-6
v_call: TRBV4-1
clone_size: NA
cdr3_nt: TGCGCCAGCAGCCAAAGAGAGCCGGGACAGGGTTATGCGGGGGCCAACGTCCTGACTTTC
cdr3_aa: CASSQREPGQGYAGANVLTF

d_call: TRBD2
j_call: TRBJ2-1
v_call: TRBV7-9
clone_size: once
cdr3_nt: TGTGCCAGCAGCGGGGTGGATTCAGCGGGGGTGTACAATGAGCAGTTCTTC
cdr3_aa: CASSGVDSAGVYNEQFF

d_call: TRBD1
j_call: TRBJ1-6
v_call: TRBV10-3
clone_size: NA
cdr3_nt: TGTGCCATCAGTGAGCAACAGGGGGATAATTCACCCCTCCACTTT
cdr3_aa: CAISEQQGDNSPLHF

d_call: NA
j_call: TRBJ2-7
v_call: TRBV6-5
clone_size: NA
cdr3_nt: TGTGCCAGCAGTTATTCCGAGGGGGTCCACGAGCAGTACTTC
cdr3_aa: CASSYSEGVHEQYF

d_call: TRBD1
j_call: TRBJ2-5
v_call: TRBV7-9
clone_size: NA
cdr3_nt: TGTGCCAGCAGCTTAGCGGGAACAGGGGCTCAGGGGACCCAGTACTTC
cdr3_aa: CASSLAGTGAQGTQYF

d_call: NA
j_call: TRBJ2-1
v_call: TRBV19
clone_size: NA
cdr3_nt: TGTGCCAGTAGAACGTTCGGGAATGAGCAGTTCTTC
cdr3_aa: CASRTFGNEQFF

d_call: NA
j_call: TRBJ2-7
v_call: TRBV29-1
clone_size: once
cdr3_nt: TGCAGCTTCACCACCCAGGGAGAGCAGTACTTC
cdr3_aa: CSFTTQGEQYF

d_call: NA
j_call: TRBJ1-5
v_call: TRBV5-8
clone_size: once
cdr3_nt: TGTGCCAGCAGCTTGGGATCGGTACCCGATCAGCCCCAGCATTTT
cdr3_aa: CASSLGSVPDQPQHF

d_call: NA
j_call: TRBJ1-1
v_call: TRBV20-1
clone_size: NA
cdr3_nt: TGCAGTGCTAGTCATCAGGGTCGGACTGAAGCTTTCTTT
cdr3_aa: CSASHQGRTEAFF

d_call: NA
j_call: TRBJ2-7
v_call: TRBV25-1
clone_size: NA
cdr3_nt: TGTGCCAGCAGGGGCCAGACGGATTACGAGCAGTACTTC
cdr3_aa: CASRGQTDYEQYF

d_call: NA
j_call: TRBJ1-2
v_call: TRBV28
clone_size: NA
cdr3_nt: TGTGCCAGCAGTTTAGATATCTGGGACAAAACCGGTGGGTCCCCGAACTATGGCTACACCTTC
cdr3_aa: CASSLDIWDKTGGSPNYGYTF

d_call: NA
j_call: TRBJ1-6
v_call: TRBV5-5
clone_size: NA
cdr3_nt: TGTGCCAGCAGCTTACAGGCCCTTAATTCACCCCCCCACTTT
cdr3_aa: CASSLQALNSPPHF

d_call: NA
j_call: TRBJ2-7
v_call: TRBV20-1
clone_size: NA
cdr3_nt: TGCAGTGGCGGGACCCCTCGCGAGCAGTACTTC
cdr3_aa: CSGGTPREQYF

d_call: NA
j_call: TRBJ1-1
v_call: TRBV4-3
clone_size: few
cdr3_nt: TGCGCCAGCAGCCAAGATATTAACAGGGACACTGAAGCTTTCTTT
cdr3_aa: CASSQDINRDTEAFF

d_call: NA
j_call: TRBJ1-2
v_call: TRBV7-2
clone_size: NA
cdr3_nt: TGTGCCAGCAGCTTATATGTGGCTGGCTACACCTTC
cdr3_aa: CASSLYVAGYTF

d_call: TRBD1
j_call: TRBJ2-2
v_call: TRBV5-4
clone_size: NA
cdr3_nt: TGTGCCAGCAGCTCACCGGGACAGAGGAACACCGGGGAGCTGTTTTTT
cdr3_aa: CASSSPGQRNTGELFF

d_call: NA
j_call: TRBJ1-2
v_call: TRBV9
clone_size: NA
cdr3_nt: TGTGCCAGCAGCGCTTCATGGACTGCCTGGAACTATGGCTACACCTTC
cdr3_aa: CASSASWTAWNYGYTF

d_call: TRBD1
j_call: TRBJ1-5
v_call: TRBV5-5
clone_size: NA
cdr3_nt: TGTGCCAGCAGCATGACAGGGGAAGGTCAGCCCCAGCATTTT
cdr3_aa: CASSMTGEGQPQHF

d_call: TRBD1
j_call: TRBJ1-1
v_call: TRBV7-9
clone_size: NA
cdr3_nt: TGTGCCAGCAGCTTATCAGGGACAGGGGTGAACACTGAAGCTTTCTTT
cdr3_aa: CASSLSGTGVNTEAFF

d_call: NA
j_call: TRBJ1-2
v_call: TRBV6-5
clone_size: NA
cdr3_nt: TGTGCCAGCAGCCACAGGACAGCTAACTATGGCTACACCTTC
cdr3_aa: CASSHRTANYGYTF

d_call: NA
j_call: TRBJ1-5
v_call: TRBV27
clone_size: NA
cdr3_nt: TGTGCCAGCAGTTTAGCCGGTCAGCCCCAGCATTTT
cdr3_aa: CASSLAGQPQHF

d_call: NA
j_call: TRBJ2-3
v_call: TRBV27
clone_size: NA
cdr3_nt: TGTGCCAGCAGTTTGGAGGGACGGAGCACAGATACGCAGTATTTT
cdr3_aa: CASSLEGRSTDTQYF

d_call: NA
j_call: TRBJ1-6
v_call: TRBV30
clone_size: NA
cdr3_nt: TGTGCCTGGAGTGTACTGAATTCACCCCTCCACTTT
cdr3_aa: CAWSVLNSPLHF

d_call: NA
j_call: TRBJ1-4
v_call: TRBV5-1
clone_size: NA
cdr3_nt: TGCGCCAGCAGCCCCCAGGGTGCAACTAATGAAAAACTGTTTTTT
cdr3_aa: CASSPQGATNEKLFF

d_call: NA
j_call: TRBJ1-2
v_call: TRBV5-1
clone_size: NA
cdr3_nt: TGCGCCAGCAGCTTGGCCGGAGAGGTGTATGGCTACACCTTC
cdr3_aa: CASSLAGEVYGYTF